This T cell receptor beta chain was observed in a study of T cell clonotyping in hematopoietic cell transplantation. The CDR3 has 13 residues. Germline V gene lookup returns CDR1 SGHVS and CDR2 FQNEAQ. V gave up 5 bases and J gave up 3 bases; unmatched junction bases: 3. General observations from the study: Recipient TCR diversity dropped after transplant; expanded clonotypes rose from day 30 to 180. Few recipient clonotypes overlapped donors; over 97% were de novo at given depth.

This clone showed up just a few times. Antigen: not known. Blood collection times were about day -28 and days 30, 100, 180 posttransplant. Only in-frame clones appear in the TCRdb table, and some are missing; sequencing was by immunoSEQ multiplex PCR. Among about 12,000 clones listed, approximately 68% were seen once. The sample consisted of peripheral blood mononuclear cells, taken 180 days after allogeneic stem cell transplant. The V gene is TRBV7-8, the J gene TRBJ2-7; 8 bases agree with TRBD1. This receptor was obtained from a male patient between 55 and 70 years old who had an allogeneic stem cell transplant from an unrelated donor, so the T cells may come from the graft donor. Some clones in this sample may be carry-over from other donors' samples. CDR3 sequence reads: CASSPGGYYEQYF. DNA for the CDR3: TGTGCCAGCAGCCCAGGGGGCTACTACGAGCAGTACTTC.